This T cell receptor beta chain was identified during a study of blood T cells in healthy people across ages. A second PCR, run for about 6 to 11 cycles, used a sample-barcoded 5' primer plus a J-beta primer mix. Each CDR3 protein is one row after TCRdb ran MiXCR on the 5' RACE reads. Here the sample spans 1.5 million to 2 million distinct CDR3 sequences, roughly 28% being singletons. PBMCs numbering at least 6 million were isolated per sample. Per the germline V gene, CDR1 is SGDLS and CDR2 is YYNGEE. V was shortened by 2 bases and J by 3 bases, with 17 bases between the two germline ends. CDR3 size: 17 residues.

Source material: blood. The receptor comes from a woman aged 25 to 39 in good health. V is TRBV9 and J is TRBJ2-2; either TRBD1 or TRBD2 may supply D (5 bases each). DNA of the CDR3: TGTGCCAGCAGCGTCTTAAAAGAGGGGATCCACACCGGGGAGCTGTTTTTT. The encoded protein is CASSVLKEGIHTGELFF. Complete variable domain (other parts from reference TRBV9 and TRBJ2-2): DSGVTQTPKHLITATGQRVTLRCSPRSGDLSVYWYQQSLDQGLQFLIQYYNGEERAKGNILERFSAQQFPDLHSELNLSSLELGDSALYFCASSVLKEGIHTGELFFGEGSRLTVL.